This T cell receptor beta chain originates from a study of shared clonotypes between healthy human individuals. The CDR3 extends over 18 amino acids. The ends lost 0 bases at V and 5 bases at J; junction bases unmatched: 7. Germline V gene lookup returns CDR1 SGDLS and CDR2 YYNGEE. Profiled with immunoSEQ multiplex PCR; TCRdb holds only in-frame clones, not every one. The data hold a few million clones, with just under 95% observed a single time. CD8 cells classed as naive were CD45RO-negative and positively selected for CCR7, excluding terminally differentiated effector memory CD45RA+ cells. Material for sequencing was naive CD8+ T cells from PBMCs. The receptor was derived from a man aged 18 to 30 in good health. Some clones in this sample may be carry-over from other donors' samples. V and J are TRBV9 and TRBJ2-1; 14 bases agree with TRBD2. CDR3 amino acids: CASSVDLRTSGRNNEQFF. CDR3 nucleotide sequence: TGTGCCAGCAGCGTAGATCTCCGGACTAGCGGGAGGAACAATGAGCAGTTCTTC.